This section outlines one T cell receptor beta chain sequence together with its context. Its antigen is as yet unknown. The data are from a study of shared clonotypes between healthy human individuals. CDR1 is SGHAT and CDR2 is FQNNGV in the germline V gene. Deletions cut 0 bases from V and 9 bases from J, with 12 bases between. CDR3 length: 14 amino acids. Replicate PCRs for sorted subsets used around 200 ng DNA; this equaled 30,000 to 35,000 T cell genomes. The assay was immunoSEQ multiplex PCR, and TCRdb's table has in-frame clones only and misses some. The table has about 2.4 million clones, over 85% seen once. General study results and limits: Clonotype sharing levels among donors were expected to vary with sequencing depth. Sorted-subset sequencing, rarefaction showed, was incomplete despite large depth. The study found lower generation probabilities in non-shared clonotypes than in those shared by all four donors.

This chain joins TRBV11-2 and TRBJ2-1; D unclear. Sequencing input: naive CD4+ T cells from PBMCs. Subset described: CD45RA+ positively selected. The receptor's source is a man aged 18 to 35 in good health. Some clones in this sample may be carry-over from other donors' samples. CDR3 sequence reads: CASSLDRKTVEQFF. CDR3 coding DNA: TGTGCCAGCAGCTTAGATCGGAAGACGGTTGAGCAGTTCTTC.